This entry describes one TCR beta chain. The CDR3 extends over 15 amino acids. After removal of 5 bases from V and 4 bases from J, the junction contained 7 bases not matched to a gene. Germline CDR1 SGHKS, CDR2 YYEKEE (reference sequence). This entry comes from a study of blood T cell repertoires in COVID-19. Sequencing was performed with immunoSEQ multiplex PCR; in TCRdb, only in-frame clones are kept and a portion is missing. The sample consists of some 240,000 clones, 80% to 90% of them appearing once. Donors were grouped by their self-reported clinical history. This chain links TRBV5-5 with TRBJ2-2; 8 bases map to TRBD2. This TCR was sampled from a woman between 45 and 65 years old who had been exposed to COVID-19. Sequences were obtained from PBMCs or T cells enriched from blood (not recorded which). CDR3 bases: TGTGCCAGCAGTTTAGCGGGGACCAGCACCGGGGAGCTGTTTTTT. Its protein is CASSLAGTSTGELFF.